The source of this T cell receptor beta chain is a study of blood T cells in healthy people across ages (dated by TCRdb to about 2015). Study-wide context: Template switching captured roughly one uniquely barcoded TCR beta cDNA molecule per two T cells in model experiments. The study measured age-related changes in TCR beta repertoire diversity using deep sequencing normalized with unique cDNA molecular identifiers. The donors were split into four age groups: young (average about 15 years), middle-aged (roughly 40), aged (roughly 60) and long-lived (roughly 80). To avoid experimental bias, donors of different ages were randomly spread across the sequencing lanes. For two donors (one aged 18 to 30 and one aged 80 or older), the study analyzed two additional independent replicas of 1 million unique cDNA reads from the same blood draw. Broader findings and caveats from the paper: Donor CMV infection status was unknown, potentially confounding age-related changes in expanded clonotypes. As age increased, observed TCR beta diversity per million T cells dropped in a roughly linear way, and a significant reduction was already evident by age 40. Estimates of total diversity from one million sequenced T cells were regarded as lower bounds and underestimates. Observed TCR beta diversity correlated strongly with the percentage of naive T cells measured by flow cytometry. The long-lived group showed more naive CD4+ T cells, fewer expanded clones and increased TCR diversity than the aged group, suggesting age selection. Because profiling used bulk unsorted PBMCs, naive and antigen-experienced compartments could not be compared conclusively.

The library was made by 5' RACE. Sequencing instrument: Illumina HiSeq 2500. A second PCR of about 7 to 12 cycles was run with a J-beta primer mix and a sample-barcoded 5' primer. A unique molecular identifier was introduced onto each TCR beta cDNA molecule by a template-switch 5' adaptor carrying 12 random nucleotides. At least 2.5 million CDR3-containing paired-end reads were obtained from each sample. First-strand cDNA synthesis was performed from all RNA using the Mint cDNA synthesis kit, with priming by a TRBC-specific oligonucleotide. Following uracil-DNA glycosylase treatment, a first 18-cycle PCR with universal primers M1SS and BC2_uni_R was performed on all cDNA. On the authors' methods: Each sample was normalized by randomly selecting 1 million high-quality reads, each carrying a distinct molecular identifier. Instead of being binned into consensus sequences, reads that shared molecular identifiers were thrown out. CDR3 identification, clonotype clustering and error correction used MiTCR with a Q25 quality threshold and the strictest error-elimination algorithm. A nonparametric unseen species model with Euler transformation was used to estimate a lower bound on total TCR beta diversity. The public reads were quality trimmed at Q25 with fastp and then assembled into clones with MiXCR by TCRdb, keeping productive beta chains. Records with the same CDR3 protein are collapsed into one entry carrying the most frequent genes and DNA. The V and J calls reflect TCRdb's pipeline rather than the authors' work. Counted in this sample were over 1,500,000 distinct CDR3 sequences; roughly 52% of them appeared once. Less than 2.5% of the sample belongs to the ten largest clones.

A note on this clonotype: This receptor's antigen is unknown. Base qualities are not provided; no much larger clone lies one nucleotide away.

Donors were a few dozen systemically healthy Caucasian individuals from Russia aged roughly 6 to 90 years. Each donor gave approximately 9.3 milliliters of peripheral blood, collected into EDTA-treated Vacutainer tubes. PBMCs were isolated by Ficoll-Paque density-gradient centrifugation, with at least 7 million obtained per sample. Total RNA was extracted from PBMCs with Trizol reagent, with at least 5 micrograms obtained per sample. For every donor, flow cytometry on a PBMC aliquot measured the percentage of naive CD45RAhigh/CD27high T cells. V and J are truncated by 5 bases and 0 bases respectively, leaving an intervening sequence of 12 bases. From a lookup of the germline V gene (reference sequence), CDR1 and CDR2 are DFQATT and SNEGSKA. The CDR3 runs 14 amino acids, cysteine and phenylalanine included. The sequence is cut down to CDR3 DNA, 42 bases in frame from base 1.

The rearrangement joined TRBV20-1 to TRBJ2-3; TRBD1 is perhaps the D gene, given 6 matching bases. Input material: blood. This TCR was sampled from a woman between 40 and 55 years old in good health. The CDR3 has the sequence CSAERTVSTDTQYF. The DNA reads as follows: TGCAGTGCTGAGCGGACAGTTAGCACAGATACGCAGTATTTT.